This T cell receptor beta chain was sequenced for a study of early stage breast cancer tumors. Study in general: Most invasive tumors, about 70% of the 16, were ER+/PR+/HER2-. Points from the study as a whole: Commonly generated sequences made up most enriched TCRB sequences shared between patients. Compared with adjacent normal breast tissue, tumors showed roughly 2.5-fold greater T cell density and higher clonality.

Sequencing used immunoSEQ multiplex PCR; TCRdb keeps in-frame clones, though not all of them. This sample has under 45,000 clones; around 73% occur once, and the top ten carry roughly 7.2%. The germline CDR1 and CDR2 sequences are SGDLS and YYNGEE. The CDR3 covers 14 residues. With 3 bases removed from V and 0 bases from J, the gap between germline ends came to 9 bases. As for this clone: Its antigen is not known.

The source material was blood. The gene calls are TRBV9 and TRBJ1-2; D might be TRBD1 (6 bases). This TCR was sampled from a person between 45 and 65 years old with breast cancer. The CDR3 is CASSAGTPNYGYTF. As DNA, the CDR3 is TGTGCCAGCAGCGCCGGGACACCTAACTATGGCTACACCTTC.